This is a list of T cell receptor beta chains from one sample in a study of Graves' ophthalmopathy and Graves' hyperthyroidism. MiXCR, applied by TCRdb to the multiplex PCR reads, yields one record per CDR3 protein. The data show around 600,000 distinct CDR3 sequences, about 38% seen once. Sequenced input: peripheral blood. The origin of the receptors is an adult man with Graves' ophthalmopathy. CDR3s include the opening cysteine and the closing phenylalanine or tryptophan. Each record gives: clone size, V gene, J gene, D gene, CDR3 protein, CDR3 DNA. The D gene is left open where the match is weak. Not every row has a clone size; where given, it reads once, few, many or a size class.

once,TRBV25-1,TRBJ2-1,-,CAGSESNGVQFF,TGTGCCGGCAGTGAATCTAACGGGGTGCAGTTCTTC
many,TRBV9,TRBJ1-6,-,CASSQELGDNSPLHF,TGCGCCAGCAGCCAAGAGCTGGGGGATAATTCACCCCTCCACTTT
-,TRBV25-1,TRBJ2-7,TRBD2,CASRGLAGGIYEQYF,TGTGCCAGCCGAGGACTAGCGGGGGGGATCTACGAGCAGTACTTC
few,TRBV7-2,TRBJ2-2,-,CASSQEFGGPTGELFF,TGTGCCAGCAGCCAAGAGTTCGGGGGGCCCACCGGGGAGCTGTTTTTT
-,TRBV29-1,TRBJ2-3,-,CSVEVSMGNTQYF,TGCAGCGTTGAAGTATCCATGGGGAATACGCAGTATTTT
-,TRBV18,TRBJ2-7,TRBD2,CASSPTIGLASF,TGTGCCAGCTCACCGACTATCGGACTAGCGTCGTTC
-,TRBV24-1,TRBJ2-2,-,CVTSDAIGELFF,TGTGTCACTAGTGATGCCATCGGGGAGCTGTTTTTT
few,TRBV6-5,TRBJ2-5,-,CASSYKGYPGETQYF,TGTGCCAGCAGTTACAAGGGCTACCCCGGGGAGACCCAGTACTTC
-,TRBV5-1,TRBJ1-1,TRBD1,CASSPIGDRGLEAFF,TGCGCCAGCAGCCCGATCGGGGACAGGGGGCTTGAAGCTTTCTTT
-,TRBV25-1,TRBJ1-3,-,CASSEFAGNTIYF,TGTGCCAGCAGTGAATTCGCCGGGAACACCATATATTTT
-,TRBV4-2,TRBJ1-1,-,CASSQAGTSFTEAFF,TGTGCCAGCAGCCAGGCCGGGACCAGTTTTACTGAAGCTTTCTTT
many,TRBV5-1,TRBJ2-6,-,CASSPDASGANVLTF,TGCGCCAGCAGCCCGGATGCCTCTGGGGCCAACGTCCTGACTTTC
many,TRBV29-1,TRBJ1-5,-,CSVESREGGPQHF,TGCAGCGTTGAATCCAGGGAAGGGGGTCCCCAGCATTTT
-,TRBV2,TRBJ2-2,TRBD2,CASSLVAGETGELFF,TGTGCCAGCAGCTTAGTGGCGGGAGAAACCGGGGAGCTGTTTTTT
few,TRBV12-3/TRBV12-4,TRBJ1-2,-,CASSGRRGGASYGYTF,TGTGCCAGCAGTGGAAGAAGAGGGGGGGCGAGCTATGGCTACACCTTC
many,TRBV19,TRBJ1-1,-,CASRNQGNTEAFF,TGTGCCAGTAGAAATCAGGGGAACACTGAAGCTTTCTTT
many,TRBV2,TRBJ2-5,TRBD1,CASSEVGTGGQETQYF,TGTGCCAGCAGTGAAGTTGGGACAGGGGGTCAAGAGACCCAGTACTTC
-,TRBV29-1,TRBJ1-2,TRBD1,CSDGTGLHDGYTF,TGCAGCGATGGGACAGGGCTTCACGATGGCTACACCTTC
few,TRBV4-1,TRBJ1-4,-,CASSQDPRGRDEKLFF,TGCGCCAGCAGCCAAGATCCTCGCGGCAGGGATGAAAAACTGTTTTTT
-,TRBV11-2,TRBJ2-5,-,CASSLERVGTQYF,TGTGCCAGCAGCTTAGAGAGGGTGGGGACCCAGTACTTC
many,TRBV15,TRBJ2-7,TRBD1,CATSAQGFSYEQYF,TGTGCCACCAGCGCACAGGGGTTCTCCTACGAGCAGTACTTC
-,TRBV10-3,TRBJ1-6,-,CALQGYNSPLHF,TGTGCCTTGCAGGGTTATAATTCACCCCTCCACTTT
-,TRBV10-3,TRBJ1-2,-,CASSEAQGWYYGYTF,TGTGCCAGCAGTGAAGCCCAGGGGTGGTACTATGGCTACACCTTC
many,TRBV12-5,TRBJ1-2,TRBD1,CASGRDRDGYTF,TGTGCTAGTGGACGGGACAGGGACGGCTACACCTTC
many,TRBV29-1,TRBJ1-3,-,CSAGEDSGGNTIYF,TGCAGCGCCGGGGAGGATTCGGGGGGAAACACCATATATTTT
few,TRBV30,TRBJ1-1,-,CAWSVWAGTEAFF,TGTGCCTGGAGTGTCTGGGCCGGCACTGAAGCTTTCTTT
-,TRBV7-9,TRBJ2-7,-,CASRGAGANEQYF,TGTGCCAGCAGGGGGGCCGGGGCCAACGAGCAGTACTTC
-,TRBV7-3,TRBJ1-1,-,CASSLMGGAYAEAFF,TGTGCCAGCAGCTTAATGGGTGGGGCCTACGCTGAAGCTTTCTTT
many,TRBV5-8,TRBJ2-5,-,CASSLFRQETQYF,TGTGCCAGCAGCTTGTTCAGACAAGAGACCCAGTACTTC
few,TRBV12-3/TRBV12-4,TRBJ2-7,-,CASSPSSTYEQYF,TGTGCCAGCAGCCCCTCTAGTACCTACGAGCAGTACTTC
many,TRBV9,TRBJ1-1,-,CASSVFGGTEAFF,TGTGCCAGCAGCGTATTCGGAGGCACTGAAGCTTTCTTT
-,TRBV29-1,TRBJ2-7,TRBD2,CSPGLAGGYEQYF,TGCAGCCCTGGACTAGCAGGAGGCTACGAGCAGTACTTC
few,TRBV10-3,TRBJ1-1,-,CASRDIVENTEAFF,TGTGCCAGCAGGGACATCGTGGAGAACACTGAAGCTTTCTTT
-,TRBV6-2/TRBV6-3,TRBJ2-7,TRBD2,CASSHPWEGIDSYEQYF,TGTGCCAGCAGTCACCCCTGGGAGGGTATAGACTCCTACGAGCAGTACTTC
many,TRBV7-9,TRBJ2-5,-,CASSLAFRVPLTGETQYF,TGTGCCAGCAGCTTAGCGTTTCGCGTACCCCTCACGGGGGAGACCCAGTACTTC
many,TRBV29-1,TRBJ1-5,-,CSVVGSNQPQHF,TGCAGCGTTGTGGGCTCCAATCAGCCCCAGCATTTT
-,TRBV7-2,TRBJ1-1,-,CASSYLRLTAEAFF,TGTGCCAGCAGCTACCTACGACTTACCGCTGAAGCTTTCTTT
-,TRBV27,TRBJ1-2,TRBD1,CASSWTGGRGYTF,TGTGCCAGCAGTTGGACAGGGGGACGCGGCTACACCTTC
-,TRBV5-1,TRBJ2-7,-,CASSWNYEQRF,TGCGCCAGCAGCTGGAACTACGAGCAGCGCTTC
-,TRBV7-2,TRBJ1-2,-,CASSQDLGLANYGYTF,TGTGCCAGCAGCCAAGATCTTGGCTTAGCTAACTATGGCTACACCTTC